Below are 13 T cell receptor beta chains sequenced from a single sample in a study of response to subunit inactivated influenza vaccine. A single record per CDR3 protein comes from TCRdb applying MiXCR to the RT-PCR reads. In the table there are 500,000 to 550,000 distinct CDR3 sequences, under 25% of which are singletons. This same sample was also part of a study on T cells expressing NK-cell markers. This second study says: A 5'RACE template switching approach incorporating UMIs was used to make TCR beta cDNA.

The starting material was CD4+ T cells sorted from PBMCs, obtained about 13 days after vaccination. The receptors come from a man over 45 who received an inactivated influenza vaccine.

The chain uses TRBV5-1 and TRBJ2-1; a possible D gene is TRBD1 (5 bases). Trimming cost V 7 bases and J 2 bases, with 7 bases left between them. CDR3 length equals 12 residues. CDR1 and CDR2 (germline): SGHRS, YFSETQ. The CDR3 region is CASGATYNEQFF. Here the CDR3 DNA reads TGCGCCAGCGGGGCAACCTACAATGAGCAGTTCTTC.

This sequence joins TRBV29-1 and TRBJ2-1; D might be TRBD1 (7 bases). The CDR3 is 14 residues long. V lost 6 bases to trimming and J lost 2 bases, with 14 bases between them. Germline CDR1 reads SQVTM; CDR2 reads ANQGSEA. Here the CDR3 reads CSVYGGQTYNEQFF. The CDR3 nucleotides read TGCAGCGTGTACGGGGGACAGACCTACAATGAGCAGTTCTTC.

In this sample, this clonotype turned up once. This chain connects TRBV7-2 to TRBJ1-5; D gene ambiguous. V was shortened by 2 bases and J by 3 bases, with 5 bases between the two germline ends. Per germline, CDR1 SGHTA and CDR2 FQGNSA. The CDR3 contains 13 residues. The CDR3 sequence: CASSLFLNQPQHF. Here the CDR3 DNA reads TGTGCCAGCAGCTTATTTCTCAATCAGCCCCAGCATTTT.

In its sample, this clonotype was seen a few times. The chain joins TRBV27 to TRBJ2-7; D gene uncertain. The V gene lost 3 bases and the J gene lost 0 bases, with 6 bases spanning the gap. Germline values: CDR1 MNHEY, CDR2 SMNVEV (reference sequence). The CDR3 is 13 residues long. CDR3 sequence: CASSFLSSYEQYF. CDR3 in DNA: TGTGCCAGCAGTTTTTTATCCTCCTACGAGCAGTACTTC.

The rearrangement joins TRBV28 to TRBJ1-4; tentatively, D is TRBD1 (5 bases). V was clipped by 7 bases and J by 7 bases, with 13 bases between them. Germline assignment: CDR1 MDHEN and CDR2 SYDVKM. The CDR3 loop spans 13 amino acids. The CDR3 sequence is CASTLAGAEKLFF. The DNA for the CDR3 is TGTGCCAGCACCCTGGCCGGGGCTGAAAAACTGTTTTTT.

This clonotype occurred a few times. The chain couples TRBV6-5 to TRBJ1-4; D unresolved. The CDR3 covers 16 residues. Trimming cost V 6 bases and J 4 bases, with 18 bases left between them. The germline CDR1 and CDR2 sequences are MNHEY and SVGAGI. The CDR3 nucleotides read TGTGCCAGCAGATTAAGGGCCCTCGGATATAATGAAAAACTGTTTTTT. Its protein product is CASRLRALGYNEKLFF.

This clonotype occurred a few times. The chain couples TRBV5-1 to TRBJ2-7; 8 nucleotides line up with TRBD1. CDR1 is SGHRS, CDR2 YFSETQ, per germline. V trimming: 0 bases; J trimming: 5 bases; junction bases outside the gene matches: 7. The CDR3 is 15 residues long. The CDR3 DNA sequence: TGCGCCAGCAGCTTGGTATCAGGGGGCCGGGACGAGCAGTACTTC. Encoded protein: CASSLVSGGRDEQYF.

The chain carries TRBV2 and TRBJ1-3, with TRBD1 matching over 7 bases. Germline V CDR1 and CDR2: SNHLY, FYNNEI. Losses at the gene ends were 5 bases for V and 0 bases for J; bases not matched to a gene: 7. The CDR3 runs to 16 residues. Here the CDR3 reads CASSHPRDSSGNTIYF. In DNA, the CDR3 is TGTGCCAGCAGTCACCCCCGGGACAGCTCTGGAAACACCATATATTTT.

J is TRBJ2-1 and V is TRBV7-9; D ambiguous. Trimming left V 1 base short and J 9 bases short, with 16 bases between. In germline, CDR1 is SEHNR, CDR2 FQNEAQ (reference sequence). The CDR3 length is 15 residues. CDR3 region: CASSLGAGGRREQFF. CDR3 in DNA: TGTGCCAGCAGCTTAGGGGCAGGTGGGCGACGTGAGCAGTTCTTC.

CDR3 loop: CASVNQAPPGTQYF. For the CDR3, the DNA is TGTGCCAGCGTAAACCAAGCCCCCCCAGGAACCCAGTACTTC. The genes are TRBV2 and TRBJ2-5; D gene unclear. V was shortened by 8 bases and J by 8 bases, with 21 bases between the two germline ends. The CDR3 has 14 amino acids. Per germline, CDR1 SNHLY and CDR2 FYNNEI.

The chain carries TRBV7-9 and TRBJ2-2; a possible D gene is TRBD1 (6 bases). The germline CDR1 and CDR2 sequences are SEHNR and FQNEAQ (reference sequence). The CDR3 extends over 15 amino acids. Trimming removed 10 bases at V and 0 bases at J, with 15 bases between. CDR3 loop: CATTAGTTNTGELFF. CDR3 nucleotides: TGTGCCACCACTGCCGGGACAACGAACACCGGGGAGCTGTTTTTT.

This chain connects TRBV28 to TRBJ2-5; D is possibly TRBD1 or TRBD2 (7 bases each). Germline V lookup: CDR1 MDHEN, CDR2 SYDVKM. This CDR3 has 15 residues. With 2 bases removed from V and 4 bases from J, the gap between germline ends came to 14 bases. CDR3 DNA: TGTGCCAGCAGTTTAATCCAGGGGGAGGGAGAGACCCAGTACTTC. As protein: CASSLIQGEGETQYF.

This clonotype has just a few counts. The V call is TRBV28, the J call TRBJ1-1; the D gene is possibly TRBD1 (6 bases). Trimming took 6 bases from V and 5 from J, leaving 13 bases between them. Germline values: CDR1 MDHEN, CDR2 SYDVKM. The CDR3 is 13 residues long. The DNA of the CDR3 is TGTGCCAGCAGGGTGGACAGAATAACTGAAGCTTTCTTT. Its protein is CASRVDRITEAFF.